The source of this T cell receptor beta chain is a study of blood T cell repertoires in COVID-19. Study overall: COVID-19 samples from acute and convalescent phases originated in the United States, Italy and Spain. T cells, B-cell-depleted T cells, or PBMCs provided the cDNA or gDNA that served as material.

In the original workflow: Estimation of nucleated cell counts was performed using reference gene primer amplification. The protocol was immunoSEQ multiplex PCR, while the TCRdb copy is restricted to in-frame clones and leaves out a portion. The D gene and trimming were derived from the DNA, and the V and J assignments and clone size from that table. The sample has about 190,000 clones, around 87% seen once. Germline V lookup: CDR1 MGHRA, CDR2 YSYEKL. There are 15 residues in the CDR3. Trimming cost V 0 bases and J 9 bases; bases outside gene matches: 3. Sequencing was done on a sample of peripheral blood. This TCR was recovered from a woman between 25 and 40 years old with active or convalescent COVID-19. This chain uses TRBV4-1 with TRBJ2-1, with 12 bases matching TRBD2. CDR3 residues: CASSQDLAGGIEQFF. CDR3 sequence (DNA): TGCGCCAGCAGCCAAGATCTAGCGGGAGGGATTGAGCAGTTCTTC.